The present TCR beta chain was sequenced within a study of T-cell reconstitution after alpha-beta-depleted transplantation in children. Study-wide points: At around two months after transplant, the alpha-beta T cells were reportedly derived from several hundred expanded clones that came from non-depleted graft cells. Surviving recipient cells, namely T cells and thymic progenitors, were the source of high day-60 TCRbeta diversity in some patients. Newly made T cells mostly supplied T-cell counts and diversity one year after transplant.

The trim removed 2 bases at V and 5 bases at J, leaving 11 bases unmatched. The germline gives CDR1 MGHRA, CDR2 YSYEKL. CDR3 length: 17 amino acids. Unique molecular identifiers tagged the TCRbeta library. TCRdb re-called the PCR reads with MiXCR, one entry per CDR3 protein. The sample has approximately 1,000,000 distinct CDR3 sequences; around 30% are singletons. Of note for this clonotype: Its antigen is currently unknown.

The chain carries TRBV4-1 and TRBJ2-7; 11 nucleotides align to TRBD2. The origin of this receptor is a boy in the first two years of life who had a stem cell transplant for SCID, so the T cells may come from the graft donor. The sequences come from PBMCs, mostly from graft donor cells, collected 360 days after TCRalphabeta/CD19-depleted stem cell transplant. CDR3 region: CASSQSFSTSGVNEQYF. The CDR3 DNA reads TGCGCCAGCAGCCAATCTTTCTCGACTAGCGGGGTGAACGAGCAGTACTTC.